Following are 32 T cell receptor beta chains from one sample sequenced in a study of cytomegalovirus exposure and HLA in healthy donors (dated by TCRdb to about 2017). The library was built by means of the immunoSEQ multiplex PCR assay. For the multiplex PCR, a mixture combining 60 forward primers for TCR Vbeta segments and 13 reverse primers for TCR Jbeta segments was used. The immuneACCESS repertoire file appears here via TCRdb, limited to in-frame rearrangements. These files lack a portion of the clones; in checked studies, under half of the deficit traces to unresolved V genes, and the cause of the others is not known. The sample table records 190,000 or so clones; over 80% of these occur just once. Clones ranked in the top ten supply about 1.6% of the sample. Material for sequencing was PBMCs. Every receptor here comes from a man aged 50 or older in good health and CMV-seronegative.

Comments on this clone: Other nucleotide sequences in the sample specify the same CDR3. This chain uses TRBV27 with TRBJ2-1; 12 positions agree with TRBD2. CDR1 and CDR2 from the germline V gene are MNHEY and SMNVEV (reference sequence). The V and J ends lost 2 bases and 4 bases, in that order; junction bases with no gene match: 0. The CDR3 runs 15 residues. The CDR3 spells CASSLLAGGYNEQFF. CDR3 DNA sequence: TGTGCCAGCAGTTTACTAGCGGGGGGGTACAATGAGCAGTTCTTC.

By share, this clone counts as medium-sized. V is TRBV6-5 and J is TRBJ2-7, with D perhaps matching TRBD1 (6 bases). The CDR3 has 13 residues. Trimming cost V 5 bases and J 4 bases, with 12 bases left between them. Per germline, CDR1 MNHEY and CDR2 SVGAGI. In nucleotides, the CDR3 is TGTGCCAGCAGTCATTCGACAGGTTACGAGCAGTACTTC. Residues: CASSHSTGYEQYF.

This clone has a handful of counts. The chain links TRBV6-5 to TRBJ2-7, with TRBD1 as a possible D gene (6 bases). The V gene lost 6 bases and the J gene lost 4 bases, with 13 bases spanning the gap. The germline gives CDR1 MNHEY, CDR2 SVGAGI. The CDR3 spans 13 residues. DNA for the CDR3: TGTGCCAGCAGCCGGGGACACGAGTACGAGCAGTACTTC. Protein product: CASSRGHEYEQYF.

This chain joins TRBV5-1 and TRBJ2-3; TRBD1 agrees at 9 bases. The germline V gene has CDR1 SGHRS and CDR2 YFSETQ. The CDR3 has 15 amino acids. V lost 2 bases to trimming and J lost 1 base; unmatched junction nucleotides: 2. CDR3 sequence: CASSLRTGGTDTQYF. CDR3 DNA: TGCGCCAGCAGCTTAAGGACAGGGGGCACAGATACGCAGTATTTT.

J is TRBJ2-3 and V is TRBV28; 9 bases agree with TRBD1. This CDR3 has 16 amino acids. The germline gives CDR1 MDHEN, CDR2 SYDVKM. Trimming removed 4 bases from V and 2 bases from J; junction bases left unmatched: 7. CDR3 region: CASSSSTGGYTDTQYF. The DNA for the CDR3 is TGTGCCAGCAGTTCGTCGACAGGGGGTTACACAGATACGCAGTATTTT.

The rearrangement joins TRBV7-8 to TRBJ2-7, with TRBD1 matching over 9 bases. Germline V lookup: CDR1 SGHVS, CDR2 FQNEAQ. V shed 3 bases and J 1 base; nucleotides not matched to a gene: 7. The CDR3 consists of 16 residues. The CDR3 loop is CASSFGTGRGSYEQYF. For the CDR3, the DNA is TGTGCCAGCAGCTTTGGGACAGGGCGGGGGTCCTACGAGCAGTACTTC.

The chain uses TRBV9 and TRBJ2-2; D gene ambiguous. The CDR3 spans 14 residues. In germline, CDR1 is SGDLS, CDR2 YYNGEE. The V and J ends lost 3 bases and 1 base respectively, with 7 bases between them. The DNA of the CDR3 is TGTGCCAGCAGCGGACGGGTGAACACCGGGGAGCTGTTTTTT. Encoded protein: CASSGRVNTGELFF.

The J gene is TRBJ2-1, the V gene TRBV5-1; tentatively, D is TRBD2 (5 bases). V lost 5 bases to trimming and J lost 5 bases, with 17 bases between them. The CDR3 is made up of 15 amino acids. The V gene's germline CDR1 is SGHRS and CDR2 YFSETQ. CDR3: CASSLRGDINNEQFF. Written as DNA, the CDR3 is TGCGCCAGCAGTTTACGGGGTGATATAAACAATGAGCAGTTCTTC.

This chain connects TRBV6-5 to TRBJ1-1; TRBD1 aligns across 7 bases. The junction had 3 bases not matched to a gene; V was cut back by 4 bases and J by 4 bases. This CDR3 is built from 13 residues. Germline loops: CDR1 MNHEY, CDR2 SVGAGI. The CDR3 nucleotides are TGTGCCAGCAGTTCAGACAGGGCCACTGAAGCTTTCTTT. It codes for CASSSDRATEAFF.

This chain links TRBV5-4 with TRBJ2-2; 8 bases are shared with TRBD1. Trimming took 4 bases from V and 1 from J; bases not matched to a gene: 3. The CDR3 contains 15 residues. Per germline, CDR1 SGHNT and CDR2 YYREEE (reference sequence). In DNA form, the CDR3 reads TGTGCCAGCAGCCAAGGACAGGGGAACACCGGGGAGCTGTTTTTT. It is translated as CASSQGQGNTGELFF. Filled out from reference TRBV5-4 and TRBJ2-2, the complete variable domain reads ETGVTQSPTHLIKTRGQQVTLRCSSQSGHNTVSWYQQALGQGPQFIFQYYREEENGRGNFPPRFSGLQFPNYSSELNVNALELDDSALYLCASSQGQGNTGELFFGEGSRLTVL.

This clone was found a few times. The chain carries TRBV6-1 and TRBJ1-1; D gene unclear. The V gene lost 8 bases and the J gene lost 5 bases, with 15 bases spanning the gap. The germline gives CDR1 MNHNS, CDR2 SASEGT. The CDR3 extends over 13 amino acids. The CDR3 coding sequence is TGTGCCAGCTCCCGGGTTCTGCCGACTGAAGCTTTCTTT. This sequence encodes CASSRVLPTEAFF.

V is TRBV10-3 and J is TRBJ2-3; the match to TRBD1 covers 8 bases. V lost 5 bases, J lost 3 bases, and 13 bases stayed unmatched. This CDR3 has 17 residues. Germline CDR1 and CDR2: ENHRY and SYGVKD. The CDR3 nucleotides are TGTGCCATCAGTAATAGACAGGGGAATTTTGCGACAGATACGCAGTATTTT. It translates to CAISNRQGNFATDTQYF.

J is TRBJ2-3 and V is TRBV28; TRBD2 matches 8 bases. Looked up from germline, CDR1 is MDHEN and CDR2 is SYDVKM. The CDR3 loop spans 16 amino acids. Trimming took 5 bases from V and 2 from J; bases not matched to a gene: 9. The CDR3 here is CASSTPTSGTTDTQYF. CDR3 sequence (DNA): TGTGCCAGCAGTACCCCAACTAGCGGAACCACAGATACGCAGTATTTT. Variable domain in full (rest from reference TRBV28 and TRBJ2-3): DVKVTQSSRYLVKRTGEKVFLECVQDMDHENMFWYRQDPGLGLRLIYFSYDVKMKEKGDIPEGYSVSREKKERFSLILESASTNQTSMYLCASSTPTSGTTDTQYFGPGTRLTVL.

This clone was counted a few times. The rearrangement uses TRBV5-1 and TRBJ1-1; D call uncertain. Germline CDR1 is SGHRS and CDR2 is YFSETQ. The germline V and J ends were trimmed by 3 bases and 4 bases, with 16 bases remaining between them. This CDR3 has 15 amino acids. The CDR3 nucleotides are TGCGCCAGCAGCTCCGGAGACCCCGATTCCACTGAAGCTTTCTTT. Translation: CASSSGDPDSTEAFF.

About this clone itself: At one end the junction does not follow the germline gene, possibly because of a read error. The chain has TRBV7-7 and TRBJ2-7; 7 nucleotides match TRBD2. CDR3 size: 16 residues. Germline V CDR1 and CDR2: SSHAT, FNYEAQ (reference sequence). The CDR3 nucleotides are TGTGCTAGCAGCTATCGGGGGGACCTGAGGTTTTGCGAGCAGTACTTC. It is translated as CASSYRGDLRFCEQYF.

In this sample, this clone turned up a few times. This sequence joins TRBV7-3 and TRBJ2-7; D perhaps matches TRBD2 (6 bases). Germline assignment: CDR1 SGHTA and CDR2 FQGTGA. The CDR3 length is 13 residues. V lost 0 bases and J lost 3, with 6 bases in between. The CDR3 DNA is TGTGCCAGCAGCTTAACCGGGGGCTACGAGCAGTACTTC. Translated, it gives CASSLTGGYEQYF.

V and J are TRBV5-1 and TRBJ2-7; no reliable D call. Germline CDR1 and CDR2: SGHRS and YFSETQ. V lost 4 bases, J lost 1 base, and 15 bases lay in between. This CDR3 is built from 15 residues. This CDR3 reads CASSASGRASYEQYF. The CDR3 DNA follows: TGCGCCAGCAGCGCCTCAGGCAGAGCTTCCTACGAGCAGTACTTC.

The chain joins TRBV6-8 to TRBJ1-5; the D is unclear. The length of the CDR3 is 15 residues. Germline V gene sequence: CDR1 MNHGY, CDR2 SAAAGT. The V and J ends lost 2 bases and 6 bases respectively, with 14 bases between them. The CDR3 loop is CASSYPPGGSQPQHF. CDR3 nucleotides: TGTGCCAGCAGTTACCCGCCGGGAGGTAGTCAGCCCCAGCATTTT.

This chain links TRBV2 with TRBJ2-5; 10 bases are shared with TRBD1. Trimming cost V 7 bases and J 4 bases; bases outside gene matches: 6. There are 14 residues in the CDR3. Germline loops: CDR1 SNHLY, CDR2 FYNNEI. The CDR3 protein is CASTRTGGGETQYF. CDR3 coding DNA: TGTGCCAGCACTAGGACAGGGGGGGGAGAGACCCAGTACTTC.

The chain uses TRBV7-3 and TRBJ2-5, with 9 bases aligning to TRBD1. V lost 5 bases, J lost 4 bases, and 5 bases stayed unmatched. Looked up from germline, CDR1 is SGHTA and CDR2 is FQGTGA. The CDR3 covers 14 residues. CDR3 region: CASSLNRGRETQYF. CDR3 sequence (DNA): TGTGCCAGCAGCCTCAACAGGGGGCGAGAGACCCAGTACTTC. The full variable domain, completed using reference TRBV7-3 and TRBJ2-5, is GAGVSQTPSNKVTEKGKYVELRCDPISGHTALYWYRQSLGQGPEFLIYFQGTGAADDSGLPNDRFFAVRPEGSVSTLKIQRTERGDSAVYLCASSLNRGRETQYFGPGTRLLVL.

The J gene is TRBJ2-1, the V gene TRBV5-1, with D possibly being TRBD1 (5 bases). V gave up 2 bases and J gave up 4 bases, with 7 bases separating them. The CDR3 runs 13 residues. The germline gives CDR1 SGHRS, CDR2 YFSETQ. The CDR3 region has the DNA TGCGCCAGCAGCTTCGGACAATACAATGAGCAGTTCTTC. It encodes CASSFGQYNEQFF.

The rearrangement joins TRBV28 to TRBJ2-2, with a possible D match to TRBD1 (6 bases). The length of the CDR3 is 17 residues. The V gene's germline CDR1 is MDHEN and CDR2 SYDVKM. Trimming left V 4 bases short and J 1 base short, with 16 bases between. The CDR3 spells CASSYPRQAKNTGELFF. The CDR3 coding sequence is TGTGCCAGCAGTTACCCACGACAGGCTAAGAACACCGGGGAGCTGTTTTTT.

The rearrangement links TRBV29-1 to TRBJ1-1; possible D gene TRBD1, 5 bases. V lost 8 bases, J lost 6 bases, and 13 bases lay in between. The CDR3 runs 11 residues. Germline V gene data show CDR1 as SQVTM and CDR2 as ANQGSEA. CDR3 nucleotides: TGCAGCCCCGGGACTTTGGCTGAAGCTTTCTTT. Translation: CSPGTLAEAFF.

This clone was seen once. An end of the junction differs from the germline gene, which may be a read error. V is TRBV9 and J is TRBJ2-1; 10 positions match TRBD2. This CDR3 region has 15 residues. Germline V gene sequence: CDR1 SGDLS, CDR2 YYNGEE. This CDR3 is CASSSIAGGYSEQFF. The CDR3 bases are TGTGCCAGCAGCAGTATAGCGGGAGGTTACAGTGAGCAGTTCTTC.

The rearrangement links TRBV7-3 to TRBJ2-1; 8 bases line up with TRBD2. Germline V gives CDR1 SGHTA, CDR2 FQGTGA. V dropped 5 bases and J dropped 4; count of bases not matched to a gene: 7. The CDR3 is made up of 15 amino acids. CDR3 sequence reads: CASSLTSGWYNEQFF. In nucleotides, the CDR3 is TGTGCCAGCAGCCTTACTAGCGGTTGGTACAATGAGCAGTTCTTC.

The V gene is TRBV28, the J gene TRBJ2-2, with D possibly matching TRBD1 (6 bases). From germline, CDR1 is MDHEN and CDR2 SYDVKM. The CDR3 is 15 amino acids. Trimming shortened V by 5 bases and J by 1 base, and 11 bases separated the two germline ends. CDR3 in amino acids: CASSPDRRNTGELFF. As DNA, the CDR3 is TGTGCCAGCAGTCCCGACAGGAGGAACACCGGGGAGCTGTTTTTT.

CDR3 amino acids: CASAEGTGSTDTQYF. The DNA for the CDR3 is TGCGCCAGCGCCGAGGGGACAGGGTCCACAGATACGCAGTATTTT. V usage is TRBV23-1 and J usage is TRBJ2-3, with 9 bases lining up with TRBD1. TRBV23-1 is reported as an ORF; its role is uncertain. With V trimmed by 8 bases and J by 2 bases, 8 bases remained unmatched. The length of the CDR3 is 15 residues.

CDR3 nucleotides: TGTGCCAGCAGCCAAAGTCAGACGGGGGGCTATAGCAATCAGCCCCAGCATTTT. This sequence encodes CASSQSQTGGYSNQPQHF. This sequence joins TRBV4-2 and TRBJ1-5, with a possible D match to TRBD1 (6 bases). Germline V gene lookup returns CDR1 LGHNA and CDR2 YNFKEQ. The CDR3 extends over 18 amino acids. Trimming removed 2 bases from V and 0 bases from J, with 17 bases in between.

The gene calls are TRBV7-6 and TRBJ1-4; 10 bases line up with TRBD1. Germline trimming cut 6 bases from V and 7 bases from J; bases unmatched to any gene: 8. The CDR3 has 15 amino acids. The germline V gene encodes CDR1 SGHVS and CDR2 FNYEAQ. The CDR3 protein is CASSYDRGHGEKLFF. The CDR3 region has the DNA TGTGCCAGCAGTTACGACAGGGGGCATGGTGAAAAACTGTTTTTT. The whole variable domain, filled in from reference TRBV7-6 and TRBJ1-4, reads GAGVSQSPRYKVTKRGQDVALRCDPISGHVSLYWYRQALGQGPEFLTYFNYEAQQDKSGLPNDRFSAERPEGSISTLTIQRTEQRDSAMYRCASSYDRGHGEKLFFGSGTQLSVL.

This chain joins TRBV27 and TRBJ1-5; D is perhaps TRBD1 (5 bases). Trimming stripped 2 bases from V and 4 bases from J, with 9 bases between. Germline lookup yields CDR1 MNHEY and CDR2 SMNVEV (reference sequence). There are 14 residues in the CDR3. The CDR3 sequence: CASSLTGGNQPQHF. DNA for the CDR3: TGTGCCAGCAGTTTAACGGGGGGAAATCAGCCCCAGCATTTT.

The chain couples TRBV4-3 to TRBJ1-2; no clear D gene. The germline V gene has CDR1 LGHNA and CDR2 YSLEER. This CDR3 has 15 amino acids. V was clipped by 3 bases and J by 7 bases, with 18 bases between them. The chain's CDR3 is CASSHSKGGVGGYTF. For the CDR3, the DNA is TGCGCCAGCAGCCATTCTAAAGGAGGAGTTGGTGGCTACACCTTC.

The chain combines TRBV30 with TRBJ1-2; perhaps TRBD1 as D (5 bases). Trimming took 1 base from V and 3 from J, leaving 9 bases between them. This CDR3 spans 13 amino acids. Germline V gene lookup returns CDR1 GTSNPN and CDR2 SVGIG (reference sequence). The CDR3 sequence is CAWSGRDYYGYTF. In DNA, the CDR3 is TGTGCCTGGAGTGGCAGGGATTACTATGGCTACACCTTC.